The clone carrying this T cell receptor (beta chain) was seen ten or more times. Its antigen is unknown. The time point here: sample taken at primary tumor resection. Untreated early-stage non-small cell lung cancer patients, around 72 in total, were the donors. Without sorting, whole RNA was sequenced from tumor, nontumor lung or frozen PBMC. In TCRdb, the 5' RACE reads were re-called with MiXCR into one record per CDR3 protein. Of some 23,000 distinct CDR3 sequences listed, more than 8% are singletons. This sample stems from a study of spatial heterogeneity in lung cancer. Study-wide results and limits: Expanded alpha and beta TCR counts within tumors tracked tumor mutation counts.

The germline V gene has CDR1 MNHEY and CDR2 SVGEGT. The CDR3 length is 14 residues. With 4 bases removed from V and 2 bases from J, the gap between germline ends came to 11 bases. The origin of this receptor is a male donor with early-stage non-small cell lung cancer. The chain carries TRBV6-2 or TRBV6-3 and TRBJ2-5, with D possibly being TRBD2 (7 bases). Material: lung tumor tissue, obtained at surgery. The CDR3: CASSSRGGQETQYF. CDR3 in DNA: TGTGCCAGCAGTTCGAGGGGGGGGCAAGAGACCCAGTACTTC.